This is a list of T cell receptor beta chains from one sample in a study of Ad26.COV2.S vaccination and SARS-CoV-2 variants. Clones were read by immunoSEQ multiplex PCR, and TCRdb kept only the in-frame ones, dropping some. The repertoire holds about 480,000 clones, with around 88% as singletons. The sequencing here drew on peripheral blood, taken in a trial of Ad26.COV2.S vaccine versus placebo. The receptors originated from a person between 18 and 65 years old who received the Ad26.COV2.S COVID-19 vaccine or a placebo. Both conserved end residues are part of each CDR3. A D gene is named only where the DNA matches it firmly. Size is omitted from some rows. Given values are once, few, many or a class for expanded clones.

>TRBV28|NA|TRBJ1-4|NA
CASLSGGGINEKLFF
TGTGCCAGCCTATCTGGTGGGGGAATTAATGAAAAACTGTTTTTT
>TRBV2|once|TRBJ1-2|NA
CASSGHTGIRTF
TGTGCCAGCAGTGGACACACGGGGATTCGCACCTTC
>TRBV2|NA|TRBJ1-5|TRBD1
CASRAGQGGNQPQHF
TGTGCCAGCAGGGCGGGACAGGGGGGCAATCAGCCCCAGCATTTT
>TRBV7-8|NA|TRBJ2-7|NA
CASSLSDAASYEQYF
TGTGCCAGCAGTTTAAGCGACGCGGCATCCTACGAGCAGTACTTC
>TRBV5-1|NA|TRBJ2-7|NA
CASSPEGYEQYF
TGCGCCAGCAGTCCTGAGGGGTACGAGCAGTACTTC
>TRBV6-5|NA|TRBJ1-2|NA
CASSYSKGTGYGYTF
TGTGCCAGCAGTTACTCCAAGGGGACGGGCTATGGCTACACCTTC
>TRBV5-1|NA|TRBJ2-7|NA
CASSLTAGYEQYF
TGCGCCAGCAGCTTGACTGCGGGTTACGAGCAGTACTTC
>TRBV9|NA|TRBJ2-2|NA
CASSVVVSSYTGELFF
TGTGCCAGCAGCGTAGTAGTTAGCAGTTACACCGGGGAGCTGTTTTTT
>TRBV30|NA|TRBJ1-2|NA
CAWSSGQVGYTF
TGTGCCTGGAGCAGCGGTCAGGTTGGCTACACCTTC
>TRBV3-1/TRBV3-2|NA|TRBJ2-7|TRBD1
CASSRGTGGLYEQYF
TGTGCCAGCAGCCGCGGGACAGGGGGCCTTTACGAGCAGTACTTC
>TRBV24-1|NA|TRBJ1-1|NA
CATIFPGLNTEAFF
TGTGCCACCATCTTTCCGGGGCTGAACACTGAAGCTTTCTTT
>TRBV5-1|once|TRBJ2-1|NA
CASSLGGDNEQFF
TGCGCCAGCAGCTTGGGAGGGGACAATGAGCAGTTCTTC
>TRBV7-3|few|TRBJ2-3|NA
CASSLRRGASFPDTQYF
TGTGCCAGCAGCTTAAGACGGGGCGCTAGCTTCCCAGATACGCAGTATTTT
>TRBV19|NA|TRBJ1-1|NA
CASRGQLEAFF
TGTGCCAGTAGAGGACAGCTTGAAGCTTTCTTT
>TRBV27|NA|TRBJ2-1|TRBD2
CASSRGLAGGGEQFF
TGTGCCAGCAGTCGAGGACTAGCGGGAGGGGGTGAGCAGTTCTTC
>TRBV9|NA|TRBJ1-2|NA
CASSPRGRGGDGYTF
TGTGCCAGCAGCCCGAGGGGTAGGGGCGGAGATGGCTACACCTTC
>TRBV4-1|once|TRBJ2-1|TRBD2
CASSPSSGGRFSEQFF
TGCGCCAGCAGCCCCTCATCGGGAGGGCGCTTCTCTGAGCAGTTCTTC
>TRBV6-2/TRBV6-3|NA|TRBJ1-5|NA
CASSLDGYSNQPQHF
TGTGCCAGCAGTTTGGACGGCTATAGCAATCAGCCCCAGCATTTT
>TRBV28|once|TRBJ1-5|NA
CASSAPGQLRNQPQHF
TGTGCCAGCAGTGCCCCTGGGCAGCTTAGGAATCAGCCCCAGCATTTT
>TRBV7-2|NA|TRBJ2-7|NA
CASSSMIGLYEQYF
TGTGCCAGCAGCTCTATGATAGGGCTCTACGAGCAGTACTTC
>TRBV2|NA|TRBJ1-2|NA
CASSAGQRDLYTF
TGTGCCAGCAGTGCTGGCCAGCGCGACCTATACACCTTC
>TRBV3-1/TRBV3-2|NA|TRBJ2-3|NA
CASSQTVTAYTQYF
TGTGCCAGCAGCCAGACAGTTACCGCTTATACGCAGTATTTT
>TRBV30|NA|TRBJ2-7|TRBD1
CAWGQGAGEQYF
TGTGCCTGGGGACAGGGGGCGGGTGAGCAGTACTTC
>TRBV29-1|NA|TRBJ1-5|TRBD1
CSVGGQAHQPQHF
TGCAGCGTTGGGGGACAGGCCCATCAGCCCCAGCATTTT
>TRBV11-3|NA|TRBJ1-1|NA
CASSLGPSGTEAFF
TGTGCCAGCAGCTTAGGGCCGTCGGGCACTGAAGCTTTCTTT
>TRBV30|NA|TRBJ1-5|NA
CAWSVGNQPQHF
TGTGCCTGGAGTGTAGGAAATCAGCCCCAGCATTTT
>TRBV9|NA|TRBJ1-4|NA
CASSVGNWGEKLFF
TGTGCCAGCAGCGTAGGTAACTGGGGGGAAAAACTGTTTTTT
>TRBV2|NA|TRBJ1-2|TRBD1
CASSASGTDYGYTF
TGTGCCAGCAGTGCCAGTGGGACAGACTATGGCTACACCTTC
>TRBV5-1|NA|TRBJ2-7|NA
CASSLDPGSSYEQYF
TGCGCCAGCAGCTTAGATCCGGGTTCCTCCTACGAGCAGTACTTC
>TRBV7-7|NA|TRBJ2-2|NA
CASSQLAGVTGELFF
TGTGCCAGCAGCCAGCTAGCAGGAGTTACCGGGGAGCTGTTTTTT
>TRBV7-9|NA|TRBJ1-5|TRBD1
CASSSQGAQPQHF
TGTGCCAGCAGCTCACAGGGGGCTCAGCCCCAGCATTTT
>TRBV19|NA|TRBJ1-2|NA
CASSIRGGYYGYTF
TGTGCCAGTAGTATCAGGGGAGGCTACTATGGCTACACCTTC
>TRBV6-5|once|TRBJ2-7|TRBD1
CASSPRWTGVGEQYF
TGTGCCAGCAGTCCCCGTTGGACAGGGGTTGGGGAGCAGTACTTC
>TRBV25-1|once|TRBJ1-1|TRBD1
CASQTGTEAFF
TGTGCCAGCCAGACAGGGACTGAAGCTTTCTTT
>TRBV7-2|NA|TRBJ2-7|NA
CASSLGDTHYEQYF
TGTGCCAGCAGCTTAGGGGACACCCACTACGAGCAGTACTTC
>TRBV6-2/TRBV6-3|NA|TRBJ2-1|NA
CASSETTYSYNEQFF
TGTGCCAGCAGTGAGACTACCTACTCCTACAATGAGCAGTTCTTC
>TRBV20-1|NA|TRBJ1-2|NA
CSALHGYTF
TGCAGTGCCCTTCATGGCTACACCTTC